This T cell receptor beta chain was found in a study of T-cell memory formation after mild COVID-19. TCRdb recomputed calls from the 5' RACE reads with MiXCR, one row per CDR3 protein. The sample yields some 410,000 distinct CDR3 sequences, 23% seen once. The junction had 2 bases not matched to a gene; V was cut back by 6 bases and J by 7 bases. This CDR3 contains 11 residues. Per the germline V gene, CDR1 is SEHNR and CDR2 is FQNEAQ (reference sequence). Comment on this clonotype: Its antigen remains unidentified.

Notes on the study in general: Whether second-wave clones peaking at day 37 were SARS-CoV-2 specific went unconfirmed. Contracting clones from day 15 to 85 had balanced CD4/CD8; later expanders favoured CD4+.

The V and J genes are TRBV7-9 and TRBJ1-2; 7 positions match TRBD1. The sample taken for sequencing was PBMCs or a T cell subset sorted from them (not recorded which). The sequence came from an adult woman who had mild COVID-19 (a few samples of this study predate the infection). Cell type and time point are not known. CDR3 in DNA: TGTGCCAGCAGTACAGGGGTTGGCTACACCTTC. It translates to CASSTGVGYTF.